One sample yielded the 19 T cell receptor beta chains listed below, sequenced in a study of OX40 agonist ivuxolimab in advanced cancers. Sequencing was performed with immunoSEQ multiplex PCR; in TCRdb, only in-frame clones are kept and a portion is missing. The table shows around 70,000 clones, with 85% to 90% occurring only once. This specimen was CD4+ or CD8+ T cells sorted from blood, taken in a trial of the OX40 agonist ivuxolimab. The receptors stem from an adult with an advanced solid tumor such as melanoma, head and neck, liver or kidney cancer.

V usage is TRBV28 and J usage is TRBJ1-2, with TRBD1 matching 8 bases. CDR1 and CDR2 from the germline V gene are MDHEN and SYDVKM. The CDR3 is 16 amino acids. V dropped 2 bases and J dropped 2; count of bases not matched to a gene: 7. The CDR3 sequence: CASSLIAGGLNYGYTF. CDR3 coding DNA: TGTGCCAGCAGTTTAATAGCAGGGGGCTTAAACTATGGCTACACCTTC.

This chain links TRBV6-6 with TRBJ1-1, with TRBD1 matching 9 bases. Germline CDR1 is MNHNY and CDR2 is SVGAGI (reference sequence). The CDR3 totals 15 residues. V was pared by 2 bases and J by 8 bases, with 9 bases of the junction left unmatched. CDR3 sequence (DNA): TGTGCCAGCAGTTACGCCGGGACAGGGTTCGGGGAAGCTTTCTTT. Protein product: CASSYAGTGFGEAFF.

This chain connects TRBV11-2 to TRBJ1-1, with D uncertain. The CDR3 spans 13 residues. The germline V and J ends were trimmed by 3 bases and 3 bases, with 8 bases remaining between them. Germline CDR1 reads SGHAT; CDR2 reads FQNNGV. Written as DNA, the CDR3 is TGTGCCAGCAGCTTGGCGGGGTACACTGAAGCTTTCTTT. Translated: CASSLAGYTEAFF. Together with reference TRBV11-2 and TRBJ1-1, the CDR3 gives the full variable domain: EAGVAQSPRYKIIEKRQSVAFWCNPISGHATLYWYQQILGQGPKLLIQFQNNGVVDDSQLPKDRFSAERLKGVDSTLKIQPAKLEDSAVYLCASSLAGYTEAFFGQGTRLTVV.

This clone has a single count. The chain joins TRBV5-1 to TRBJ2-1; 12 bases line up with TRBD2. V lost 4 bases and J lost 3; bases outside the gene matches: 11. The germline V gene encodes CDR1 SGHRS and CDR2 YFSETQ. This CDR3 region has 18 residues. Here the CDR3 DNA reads TGCGCCAGCAGCCCTACTGCGACTAGCGGGAGCCTCTACAATGAGCAGTTCTTC. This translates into CASSPTATSGSLYNEQFF.

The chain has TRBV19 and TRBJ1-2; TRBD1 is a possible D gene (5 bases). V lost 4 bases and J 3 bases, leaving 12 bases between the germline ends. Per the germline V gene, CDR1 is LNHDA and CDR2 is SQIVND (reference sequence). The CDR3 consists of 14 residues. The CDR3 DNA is TGTGCCAGTAGTAGCGACAGCTCCTACTATGGCTACACCTTC. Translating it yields CASSSDSSYYGYTF.

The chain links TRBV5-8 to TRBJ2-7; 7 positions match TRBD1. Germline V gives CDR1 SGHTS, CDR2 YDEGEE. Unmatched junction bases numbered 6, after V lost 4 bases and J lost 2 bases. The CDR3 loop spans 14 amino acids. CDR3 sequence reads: CASSRDSFTYEQYF. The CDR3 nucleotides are TGTGCCAGCAGCCGGGACAGCTTTACCTACGAGCAGTACTTC.

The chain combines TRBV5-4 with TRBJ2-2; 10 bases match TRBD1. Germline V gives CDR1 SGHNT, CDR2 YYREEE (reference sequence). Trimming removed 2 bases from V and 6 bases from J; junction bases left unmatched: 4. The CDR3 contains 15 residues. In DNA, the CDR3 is TGTGCCAGCAGCTTTCGGGACAGGGGCCCCGGGGAGCTGTTTTTT. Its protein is CASSFRDRGPGELFF.

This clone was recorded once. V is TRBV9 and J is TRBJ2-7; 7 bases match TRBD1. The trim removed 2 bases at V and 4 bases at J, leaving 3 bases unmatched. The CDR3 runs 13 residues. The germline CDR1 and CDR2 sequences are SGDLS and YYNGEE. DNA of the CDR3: TGTGCCAGCAGCGTCGACAGGGTGTACGAGCAGTACTTC. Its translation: CASSVDRVYEQYF.

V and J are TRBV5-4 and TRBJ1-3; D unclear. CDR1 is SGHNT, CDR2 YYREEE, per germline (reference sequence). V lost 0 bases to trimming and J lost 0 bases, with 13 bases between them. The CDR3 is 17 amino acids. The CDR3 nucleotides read TGTGCCAGCAGCTTGGCCGGAGGTTGGGCCTCTGGAAACACCATATATTTT. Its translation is CASSLAGGWASGNTIYF. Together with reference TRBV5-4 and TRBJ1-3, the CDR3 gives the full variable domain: ETGVTQSPTHLIKTRGQQVTLRCSSQSGHNTVSWYQQALGQGPQFIFQYYREEENGRGNFPPRFSGLQFPNYSSELNVNALELDDSALYLCASSLAGGWASGNTIYFGEGSWLTVV.

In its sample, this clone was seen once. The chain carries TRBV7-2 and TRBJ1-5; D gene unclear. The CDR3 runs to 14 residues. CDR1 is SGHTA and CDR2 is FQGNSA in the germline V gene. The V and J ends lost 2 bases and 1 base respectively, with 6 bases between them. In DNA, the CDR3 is TGTGCCAGCAGCTTACGAGACAGCAATCAGCCCCAGCATTTT. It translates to CASSLRDSNQPQHF.

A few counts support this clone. The CDR3 loop reads CASTLSGPGSAFF. CDR3 in DNA: TGTGCCAGCACCTTAAGCGGACCCGGTTCGGCTTTCTTT. The chain employs TRBV28 and TRBJ1-1, with no clear D. Germline V CDR1 and CDR2: MDHEN, SYDVKM. The CDR3 spans 13 residues. V shed 7 bases and J shed 11 bases, with 20 bases lying between them.

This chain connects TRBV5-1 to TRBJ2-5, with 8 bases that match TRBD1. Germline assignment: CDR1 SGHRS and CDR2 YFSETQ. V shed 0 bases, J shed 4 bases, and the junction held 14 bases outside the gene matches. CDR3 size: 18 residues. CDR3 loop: CASSLGRQGAYGGETQYF. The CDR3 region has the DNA TGCGCCAGCAGCTTGGGCCGCCAGGGGGCTTACGGAGGAGAGACCCAGTACTTC.

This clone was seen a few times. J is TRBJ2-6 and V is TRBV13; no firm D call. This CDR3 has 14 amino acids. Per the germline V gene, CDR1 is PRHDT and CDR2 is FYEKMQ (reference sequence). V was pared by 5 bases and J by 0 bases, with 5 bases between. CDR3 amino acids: CASSTLSGANVLTF. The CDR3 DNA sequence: TGTGCCAGCAGCACCCTCTCTGGGGCCAACGTCCTGACTTTC. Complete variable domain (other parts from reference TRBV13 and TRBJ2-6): AAGVIQSPRHLIKEKRETATLKCYPIPRHDTVYWYQQGPGQDPQFLISFYEKMQSDKGSIPDRFSAQQFSDYHSELNMSSLELGDSALYFCASSTLSGANVLTFGAGSRLTVL.

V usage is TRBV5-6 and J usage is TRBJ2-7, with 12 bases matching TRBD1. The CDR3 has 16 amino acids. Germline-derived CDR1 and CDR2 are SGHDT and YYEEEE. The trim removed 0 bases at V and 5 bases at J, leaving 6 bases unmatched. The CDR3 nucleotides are TGTGCCAGCAGCTTGGGACCGGGACAGGGGGCCAACGAGCAGTACTTC. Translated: CASSLGPGQGANEQYF.

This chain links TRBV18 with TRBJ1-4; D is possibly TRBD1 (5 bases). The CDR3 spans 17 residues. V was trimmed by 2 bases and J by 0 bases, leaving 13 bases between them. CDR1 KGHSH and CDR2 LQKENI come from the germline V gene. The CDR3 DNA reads TGTGCCAGCTCACCATCCACCCCCAGGGCAACTAATGAAAAACTGTTTTTT. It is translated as CASSPSTPRATNEKLFF.

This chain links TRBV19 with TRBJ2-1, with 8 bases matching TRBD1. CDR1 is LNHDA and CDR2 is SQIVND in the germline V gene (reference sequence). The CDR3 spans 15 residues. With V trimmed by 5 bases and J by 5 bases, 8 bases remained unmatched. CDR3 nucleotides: TGTGCCAGTAGTGCCGCGTGGACAGGGAACAATGAGCAGTTCTTC. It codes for CASSAAWTGNNEQFF.

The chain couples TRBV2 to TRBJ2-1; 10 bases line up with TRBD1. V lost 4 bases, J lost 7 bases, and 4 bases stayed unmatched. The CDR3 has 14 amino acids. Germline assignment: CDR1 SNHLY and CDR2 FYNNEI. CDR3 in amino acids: CASSGGQGGNEQFF. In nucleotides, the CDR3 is TGTGCCAGCAGTGGAGGACAGGGGGGGAATGAGCAGTTCTTC.

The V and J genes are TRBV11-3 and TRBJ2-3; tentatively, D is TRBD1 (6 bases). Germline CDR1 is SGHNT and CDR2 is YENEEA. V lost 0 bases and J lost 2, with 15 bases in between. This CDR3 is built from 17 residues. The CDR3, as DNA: TGTGCCAGCAGCTTAGACCTTACAGGGAGTGACACAGATACGCAGTATTTT. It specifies CASSLDLTGSDTDTQYF.

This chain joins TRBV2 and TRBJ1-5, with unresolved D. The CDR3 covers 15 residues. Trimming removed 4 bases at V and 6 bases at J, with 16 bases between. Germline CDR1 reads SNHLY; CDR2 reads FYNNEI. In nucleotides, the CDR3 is TGTGCCAGCAGTGTAATGGACGGCTTTCGTCAGCCCCAGCATTTT. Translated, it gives CASSVMDGFRQPQHF. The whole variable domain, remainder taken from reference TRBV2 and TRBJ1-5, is EPEVTQTPSHQVTQMGQEVILRCVPISNHLYFYWYRQILGQKVEFLVSFYNNEISEKSEIFDDQFSVERPDGSNFTLKIRSTKLEDSAMYFCASSVMDGFRQPQHFGDGTRLSIL.